This TCR beta chain was observed in a study of early T cells in non-severe SARS-CoV-2 infection. This clonotype has a count of ten or more. There are 11 residues in the CDR3. V lost 8 bases, J lost 10 bases, and 9 bases lay in between. TCRdb used MiXCR to reprocess the 5' RACE reads, holding one entry per CDR3 protein. In the table there are about 90,000 distinct CDR3 sequences, 12% of which are singletons. The chain joins TRBV12-3 or TRBV12-4 to TRBJ2-6; D gene unclear. This specimen was whole blood, taken at baseline. The clonotype was recovered from an adult who was a healthcare worker with PCR-confirmed SARS-CoV-2 infection or an uninfected control (not recorded which). In nucleotides, the CDR3 is TGTGCCAGCGGTGTAAATAACGTCCTGACTTTC. Its protein is CASGVNNVLTF.